The rows below give T cell receptor beta chains drawn from one sample of a study of T cell changes during pregnancy in multiple sclerosis. Data came from immunoSEQ multiplex PCR; TCRdb stores just in-frame clones and leaves some out. In the table there are 50,000 or so clones, around 89% of which are singletons. This specimen was CD8+ T cells from peripheral blood mononuclear cells, taken in the second trimester of pregnancy. The receptors derive from a female donor with multiple sclerosis, enrolled in a pregnancy study. Both conserved end residues are part of each CDR3. The D gene is left open where the match is weak. Rows give clone size only sometimes, using once, few, many, or a class for an expanded clone.

D	V	size	J	CDR3	DNA
NA	TRBV5-1	NA	TRBJ2-1	CASGPAQGRLGNEQFF	TGCGCCAGCGGCCCGGCACAGGGGAGGCTGGGGAATGAGCAGTTCTTC
NA	TRBV18	NA	TRBJ2-7	CASSPDELHYEQYF	TGTGCCAGCTCACCCGATGAACTCCACTACGAGCAGTACTTC
NA	TRBV29-1	NA	TRBJ1-2	CSVPREGSYGYTF	TGCAGCGTTCCCAGGGAGGGATCCTATGGCTACACCTTC
TRBD1	TRBV27	few	TRBJ2-7	CASSTGDSYEQYF	TGTGCCAGCAGCACCGGGGACAGCTACGAGCAGTACTTC
TRBD2	TRBV9	once	TRBJ2-7	CASSVEASGSYEQYF	TGTGCCAGCAGCGTAGAGGCTAGCGGGTCCTACGAGCAGTACTTC
NA	TRBV27	NA	TRBJ2-3	CASRMLASTDTQYF	TGTGCCAGCAGAATGCTAGCTTCCACAGATACGCAGTATTTT
NA	TRBV2	once	TRBJ1-5	CASKDTDNQPQHF	TGTGCCAGCAAGGACACCGACAATCAGCCCCAGCATTTT
TRBD1	TRBV9	once	TRBJ2-3	CASSVTGGPDTQYF	TGTGCCAGCAGCGTAACAGGGGGACCAGATACGCAGTATTTT
TRBD1	TRBV7-6	NA	TRBJ2-7	CASSSRTGREQYF	TGTGCCAGCAGCTCCCGGACAGGGCGAGAGCAGTACTTC
TRBD1	TRBV29-1	NA	TRBJ1-1	CSVEDPDRPLNTEAFF	TGCAGCGTTGAAGACCCGGACAGGCCCCTTAACACTGAAGCTTTCTTT
NA	TRBV29-1	NA	TRBJ1-1	CSVEVSRGSNTEAFF	TGCAGCGTTGAGGTCTCTCGGGGGTCGAACACTGAAGCTTTCTTT
TRBD1	TRBV2	NA	TRBJ1-2	CASSQGGGYTF	TGTGCCAGCAGTCAGGGGGGCGGCTACACCTTC
TRBD1	TRBV10-3	NA	TRBJ1-5	CAIQEGGPNQPQHF	TGTGCCATCCAGGAAGGGGGCCCCAATCAGCCCCAGCATTTT
NA	TRBV5-4	NA	TRBJ2-5	CASTDSQETQYF	TGTGCCAGCACCGACAGCCAAGAGACCCAGTACTTC
NA	TRBV15	NA	TRBJ2-3	CATSSSLGGGTDTQYF	TGTGCCACCAGCAGTTCCCTCGGAGGGGGCACAGATACGCAGTATTTT
TRBD1	TRBV27	NA	TRBJ1-2	CASDRGQGAKGYTF	TGTGCCTCGGATAGGGGACAGGGGGCTAAAGGCTACACCTTC
NA	TRBV30	once	TRBJ2-7	CAWSVSGTGEQYF	TGTGCCTGGAGTGTCTCCGGGACTGGGGAGCAGTACTTC
TRBD2	TRBV11-2	NA	TRBJ2-1	CASSSTSGGADEQFF	TGTGCCAGCAGCTCTACTAGCGGGGGGGCCGATGAGCAGTTCTTC
NA	TRBV19	once	TRBJ1-1	CASSSLRAYEAFF	TGTGCCAGTAGTAGTCTCAGGGCCTATGAAGCTTTCTTT
TRBD1	TRBV7-8	NA	TRBJ2-7	CASSLGGTGSSYEQYF	TGTGCCAGCAGCTTAGGGGGGACAGGAAGCTCCTACGAGCAGTACTTC
NA	TRBV7-8	NA	TRBJ2-7	CASSLAPRYEQYF	TGTGCCAGCAGCTTAGCCCCCCGGTACGAGCAGTACTTC
NA	TRBV9	NA	TRBJ2-3	CASSDPGITTDTQYF	TGTGCCAGCAGCGACCCGGGAATAACCACAGATACGCAGTATTTT
TRBD1	TRBV6-1	NA	TRBJ2-2	CASPTGGTGELFF	TGTGCCAGCCCGACAGGGGGCACCGGGGAGCTGTTTTTT
NA	TRBV7-3	NA	TRBJ1-2	CASSSLPKHTF	TGTGCCAGCAGCTCGCTCCCAAAGCACACCTTC
NA	TRBV2	NA	TRBJ2-1	CASSEALQGSLLHGSENNEQFF	TGTGCCAGCAGTGAAGCGCTTCAGGGGTCACTACTCCACGGTAGCGAGAACAATGAGCAGTTCTTC